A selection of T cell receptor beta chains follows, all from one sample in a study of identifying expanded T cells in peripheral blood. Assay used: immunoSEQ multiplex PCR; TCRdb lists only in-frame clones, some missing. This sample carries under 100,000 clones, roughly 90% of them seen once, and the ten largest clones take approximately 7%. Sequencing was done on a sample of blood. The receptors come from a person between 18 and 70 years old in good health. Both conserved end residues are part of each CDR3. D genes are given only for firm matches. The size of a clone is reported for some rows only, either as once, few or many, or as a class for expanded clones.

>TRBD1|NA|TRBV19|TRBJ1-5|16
CASSTPRGMRAQPQHF
TGTGCCAGTAGTACCCCCAGGGGGATGCGGGCTCAGCCCCAGCATTTT
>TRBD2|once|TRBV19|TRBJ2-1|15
CASSLTSDSYNEQFF
TGTGCCAGTAGCCTTACTAGCGACTCCTACAATGAGCAGTTCTTC
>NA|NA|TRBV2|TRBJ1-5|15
CASRGNTASNQPQHF
TGTGCCAGCAGGGGGAATACGGCTAGCAATCAGCCCCAGCATTTT
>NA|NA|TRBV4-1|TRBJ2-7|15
CASSQSDTSSYEQYF
TGCGCCAGCAGCCAATCAGACACGAGCTCCTACGAGCAGTACTTC
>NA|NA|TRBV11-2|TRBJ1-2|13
CASSTTGNYGYTF
TGTGCCAGCAGTACGACAGGAAACTATGGCTACACCTTC
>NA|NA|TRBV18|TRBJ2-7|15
CASSPPGTPSYEQYF
TGTGCCAGCTCCCCCCCCGGGACTCCCTCGTACGAGCAGTACTTC
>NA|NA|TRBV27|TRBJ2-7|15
CASRPAYDSYYEQYF
TGTGCCAGCAGACCAGCATATGACAGCTACTACGAGCAGTACTTC
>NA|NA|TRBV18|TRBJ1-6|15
CASSPDVGGNSPLHF
TGTGCCAGCTCACCGGATGTCGGGGGTAATTCACCCCTCCACTTT
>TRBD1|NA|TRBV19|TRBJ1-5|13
CASADRVNQPQHF
TGTGCCAGTGCAGACAGGGTCAATCAGCCCCAGCATTTT
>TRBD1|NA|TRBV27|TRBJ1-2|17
CASSLWSQGARNYGYTF
TGTGCCAGCAGTTTATGGTCCCAGGGGGCGCGTAACTATGGCTACACCTTC
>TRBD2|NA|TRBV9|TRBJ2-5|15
CASSVAGGPWETQYF
TGTGCCAGCAGCGTAGCGGGGGGGCCGTGGGAGACCCAGTACTTC
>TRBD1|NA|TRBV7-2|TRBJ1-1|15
CASSLSQGGNTEAFF
TGTGCCAGCAGCTTAAGTCAGGGGGGGAACACTGAAGCTTTCTTT
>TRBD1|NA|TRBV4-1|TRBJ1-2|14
CASSQGDRLYGYTF
TGCGCCAGCAGCCAAGGGGACAGGCTCTATGGCTACACCTTC
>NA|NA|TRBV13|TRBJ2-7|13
CASSLGRSYEQYF
TGTGCCAGCAGCTTAGGGCGCTCCTACGAGCAGTACTTC
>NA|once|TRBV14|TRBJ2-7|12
CASSQLTYEQYF
TGTGCCAGCAGCCAATTAACCTACGAGCAGTACTTC
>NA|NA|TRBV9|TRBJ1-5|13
CASSKADDQPQHF
TGTGCCAGCAGTAAGGCGGACGATCAGCCCCAGCATTTT
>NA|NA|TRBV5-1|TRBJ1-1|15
CASSLGGQMNTEAFF
TGCGCCAGCAGCTTGGGGGGACAAATGAACACTGAAGCTTTCTTT
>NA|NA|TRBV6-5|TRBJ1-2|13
CASSYSRQGGYTF
TGTGCCAGCAGTTACTCTCGCCAGGGTGGCTACACCTTC
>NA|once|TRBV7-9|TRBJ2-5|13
CASSLPSSETQYF
TGTGCCAGCAGCTTACCTTCTTCAGAGACCCAGTACTTC
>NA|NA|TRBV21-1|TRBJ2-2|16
CASSKEGRMGTGELFF
TGTGCCAGCAGCAAAGAAGGCAGGATGGGCACCGGGGAGCTGTTTTTT
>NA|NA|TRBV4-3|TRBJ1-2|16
CASSQESIQGEGGYTF
TGCGCCAGCAGCCAAGAAAGTATCCAGGGTGAAGGTGGCTACACCTTC
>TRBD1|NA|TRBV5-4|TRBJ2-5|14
CASSLQGAGETQYF
TGTGCCAGCAGCTTACAGGGGGCAGGGGAGACCCAGTACTTC
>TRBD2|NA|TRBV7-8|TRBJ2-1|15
CASSSIAGTANEQFF
TGTGCCAGCAGCTCGATAGCGGGAACGGCCAATGAGCAGTTCTTC
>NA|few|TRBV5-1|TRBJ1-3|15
CASSPGQIAGNTIYF
TGCGCCAGCAGCCCCGGACAGATAGCTGGAAACACCATATATTTT
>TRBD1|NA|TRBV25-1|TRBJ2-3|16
CASSDPGTGMSDTQYF
TGTGCCAGCAGTGACCCCGGGACAGGGATGTCAGATACGCAGTATTTT
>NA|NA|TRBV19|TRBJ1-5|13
CASSPGHNQPQHF
TGTGCCAGCTCCCCAGGGCACAATCAGCCCCAGCATTTT
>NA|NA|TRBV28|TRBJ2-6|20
CASSLSYGGMDLSGANVLTF
TGTGCCAGCAGTTTATCGTACGGGGGAATGGACCTCTCTGGGGCCAACGTCCTGACTTTC
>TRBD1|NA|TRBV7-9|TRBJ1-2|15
CASRRTGQSNYGYTF
TGTGCCAGCAGGCGTACGGGACAGTCGAACTATGGCTACACCTTC